The text below deals with one TCR beta chain. In TCRdb, the RACE reads were re-called with MiXCR into one record per CDR3 protein. The sample records tens of thousands of distinct CDR3 sequences, 10% to 13% being singletons. The data derive from a study of human T cells and chemical hapten exposure. Looking at the study overall: TCR yield per sample varied, mainly due to pooled library volumes.

Time point defined: patch test 3, about 24 weeks after DPC sensitization. Specified treatment: therapeutic diphenylcyclopropenone sensitization with weekly scalp DPC. The V segment lost 4 bases and the J segment 5 bases; nucleotides outside the gene matches: 7. Germline V lookup: CDR1 SGHAT, CDR2 FQDESV (reference sequence). The CDR3 is 16 amino acids. This sequence joins TRBV11-1 and TRBJ2-2, with 10 bases identical to TRBD1. This sample comprised whole blood, obtained in connection with sensitization to the hapten diphenylcyclopropenone (DPC). The receptor comes from a woman aged 50 to 60 with alopecia areata. Some clones in this sample may be carry-over from other donors' samples. CDR3 DNA sequence: TGTGCCAGCAGCTCCCCGACAGGGGGCAGAACCGGGGAGCTGTTTTTT. Translation: CASSSPTGGRTGELFF.